These 31 T cell receptor beta chains share one sample of origin, sequenced in a study of T cell responses to AZD1222 COVID-19 vaccine. The data were produced by immunoSEQ multiplex PCR, yet TCRdb's version contains in-frame clones alone and is incomplete. Of around 66,000 clones listed, about 88% are singletons. The material was peripheral blood, obtained 28 days after the second dose of the MenACWY control vaccine. The receptor set was obtained from an adult who received the MenACWY meningococcal vaccine as a control.

The chain has TRBV7-2 and TRBJ2-3; D ambiguous. Germline CDR1 and CDR2: SGHTA and FQGNSA. The CDR3 contains 13 residues. The V end lost 4 bases, the J end lost 6 bases, and 11 bases lay between the germline ends. CDR3 bases: TGTGCCAGCAGCTCCCGGCCTGGGGATACGCAGTATTTT. Translating it yields CASSSRPGDTQYF. The entire variable domain, with the rest obtained from reference TRBV7-2 and TRBJ2-3, is as follows: GAGVSQSPSNKVTEKGKDVELRCDPISGHTALYWYRQSLGQGLEFLIYFQGNSAPDKSGLPSDRFSAERTGGSVSTLTIQRTQQEDSAVYLCASSSRPGDTQYFGPGTRLTVL.

The chain carries TRBV15 and TRBJ2-3, with D possibly being TRBD1 (5 bases). Trimming pared 3 bases from V and 0 bases from J, leaving 10 bases between. There are 15 residues in the CDR3. Germline CDR1 and CDR2: LNHNV and YYDKDF (reference sequence). CDR3 amino acids: CATSSREPSTDTQYF. In nucleotides, the CDR3 is TGTGCCACCAGCAGCAGGGAACCGAGCACAGATACGCAGTATTTT.

The V gene is TRBV5-1, the J gene TRBJ2-2; 7 bases are a match to TRBD2. There are 15 residues in the CDR3. J lost 1 base, V lost 2 bases, and 2 bases had no gene match. Germline CDR1 and CDR2: SGHRS and YFSETQ. The CDR3 reads CASSFLAVNTGELFF. The CDR3, as DNA: TGCGCCAGCAGCTTCCTAGCGGTGAACACCGGGGAGCTGTTTTTT. Together with reference TRBV5-1 and TRBJ2-2, the CDR3 gives the full variable domain: KAGVTQTPRYLIKTRGQQVTLSCSPISGHRSVSWYQQTPGQGLQFLFEYFSETQRNKGNFPGRFSGRQFSNSRSEMNVSTLELGDSALYLCASSFLAVNTGELFFGEGSRLTVL.

V gene TRBV29-1 combines with J gene TRBJ1-1; D unresolved. The V gene's germline CDR1 is SQVTM and CDR2 ANQGSEA. V lost 7 bases, J lost 1 base, and 10 bases lay in between. The CDR3 spans 12 residues. CDR3: CSATETNTEAFF. The CDR3, as DNA: TGCAGCGCTACAGAAACGAACACTGAAGCTTTCTTT.

J is TRBJ1-3 and V is TRBV7-9, with D possibly TRBD1 on 5 matching bases. The CDR3 totals 14 residues. Between the trimmed V and J ends, which lost 5 bases and 4 bases, there was a span of 12 bases. The germline gives CDR1 SEHNR, CDR2 FQNEAQ (reference sequence). As DNA, the CDR3 is TGTGCCAGCAGCCCCCCAGGGAGGGGAAACACCATATATTTT. This gives the protein CASSPPGRGNTIYF.

The chain couples TRBV6-5 to TRBJ1-1; tentatively, D is TRBD1 (6 bases). The V end lost 5 bases, the J end lost 7 bases, and 20 bases lay between the germline ends. The CDR3 runs to 15 residues. Germline loops: CDR1 MNHEY, CDR2 SVGAGI. The CDR3 protein is CASSTDSFPSVEAFF. The CDR3 bases are TGTGCCAGCAGTACGGACAGTTTCCCCTCCGTTGAAGCTTTCTTT.

The chain uses TRBV6-5 and TRBJ2-5, with 11 bases fitting TRBD1. The germline V gene encodes CDR1 MNHEY and CDR2 SVGAGI. V lost 6 bases and J lost 5; bases outside the gene matches: 8. The CDR3 totals 15 residues. The DNA for the CDR3 is TGTGCCAGCAGGTGGGACAGGGGGAGAATGGAGACCCAGTACTTC. Translated: CASRWDRGRMETQYF.

The chain couples TRBV6-2 or TRBV6-3 to TRBJ2-1, with a tentative D call TRBD1 (5 bases). Trimming cost V 2 bases and J 5 bases, with 10 bases left between them. CDR1 and CDR2 (germline): MNHEY, SVGEGT. The CDR3 is 14 amino acids. In nucleotides, the CDR3 is TGTGCCAGCAGTTACGGGGCAGTCAACAATGAGCAGTTCTTC. Protein sequence: CASSYGAVNNEQFF.

CDR3 bases: TGTGCCAGCAGCTTAGCGTCAGGAAATAATTCACCCCTCCACTTT. This codes for CASSLASGNNSPLHF. V gene TRBV7-2 combines with J gene TRBJ1-6, with no clear D. The V gene lost 0 bases and the J gene lost 5 bases, with 8 bases spanning the gap. The CDR3 is made up of 15 amino acids. Germline CDR1 SGHTA, CDR2 FQGNSA.

The chain joins TRBV24-1 to TRBJ2-5; no firm D call. Germline assignment: CDR1 KGHDR and CDR2 SFDVKD. This CDR3 is built from 14 residues. The germline V and J ends were trimmed by 2 bases and 6 bases, with 12 bases remaining between them. The CDR3 region is CATSDWKVSQTQYF. Written as DNA, the CDR3 is TGTGCCACCAGTGATTGGAAGGTCTCCCAGACCCAGTACTTC.

The sample holds one count of this clone. This chain uses TRBV10-3 with TRBJ1-2; tentatively, D is TRBD1 (5 bases). With 0 bases removed from V and 2 bases from J, the gap between germline ends came to 7 bases. CDR3 length: 14 residues. Germline CDR1 reads ENHRY; CDR2 reads SYGVKD. The CDR3 DNA is TGTGCCATCAGTGAGTCGGGGGAGAACTATGGCTACACCTTC. As protein: CAISESGENYGYTF.

V gene TRBV6-6 combines with J gene TRBJ2-6; D call uncertain. Per the germline V gene, CDR1 is MNHNY and CDR2 is SVGAGI (reference sequence). V shed 7 bases and J shed 2 bases, with 9 bases lying between them. This CDR3 is built from 14 residues. The CDR3 sequence: CASIQGPGANVLTF. The CDR3 DNA reads TGTGCCAGCATCCAAGGTCCTGGGGCCAACGTCCTGACTTTC.

The chain carries TRBV18 and TRBJ2-5; D is perhaps TRBD2 (5 bases). The CDR3 loop spans 15 amino acids. With 0 bases removed from V and 2 bases from J, the gap between germline ends came to 10 bases. Germline CDR1 and CDR2: KGHSH and LQKENI. CDR3 residues: CASSPPSGTQETQYF. CDR3 in DNA: TGTGCCAGCTCACCACCGTCGGGAACGCAAGAGACCCAGTACTTC.

This chain connects TRBV28 to TRBJ2-2; the D gene is possibly TRBD2 (7 bases). CDR1 is MDHEN, CDR2 SYDVKM, per germline. The CDR3 covers 16 residues. V dropped 8 bases and J dropped 3 bases, with 19 bases sitting between them. CDR3 bases: TGTGCCAGCTCCTTGGGCCCGGGGGGCGACACCGGGGAGCTGTTTTTT. Residues: CASSLGPGGDTGELFF.

This chain uses TRBV7-9 with TRBJ1-2, with 10 bases matching TRBD1. Germline V CDR1 and CDR2: SEHNR, FQNEAQ (reference sequence). CDR3 length: 14 amino acids. V lost 5 bases and J lost 6; bases outside the gene matches: 6. This chain's CDR3 is CASSPWGQGNGYTF. The CDR3 nucleotides read TGTGCCAGCAGCCCTTGGGGACAGGGGAATGGCTACACCTTC.

This chain uses TRBV6-5 with TRBJ1-2; 8 bases agree with TRBD1. J gave up 4 bases and V 10 bases, and 11 bases lay outside the gene matches. Looked up from germline, CDR1 is MNHEY and CDR2 is SVGAGI. This CDR3 region has 14 residues. Here the CDR3 reads CATHSGGAGYGYTF. The CDR3 coding sequence is TGTGCCACCCATTCAGGGGGCGCCGGCTATGGCTACACCTTC.

V is TRBV28 and J is TRBJ2-1; the match to TRBD1 covers 11 bases. Germline CDR1 reads MDHEN; CDR2 reads SYDVKM. The CDR3 covers 14 residues. Trimming removed 7 bases from V and 9 bases from J; junction bases left unmatched: 8. Here the CDR3 DNA reads TGTGCCAGCAACCGGGACAGGGGGATGGGTGAGCAGTTCTTC. It specifies CASNRDRGMGEQFF.

The chain employs TRBV11-2 and TRBJ2-7, with 12 bases matching TRBD2. Germline V gene lookup returns CDR1 SGHAT and CDR2 FQNNGV. The V segment lost 6 bases and the J segment 4 bases; nucleotides outside the gene matches: 4. The CDR3 has 14 amino acids. CDR3 sequence: CASSSLAGGYEQYF. In DNA form, the CDR3 reads TGTGCCAGCAGTTCACTAGCGGGGGGATACGAGCAGTACTTC.

This rearrangement joins TRBV9 to TRBJ1-2; D possibly corresponds to TRBD1 (6 bases). The V gene lost 1 base and the J gene lost 5 bases, with 15 bases spanning the gap. The CDR3 has 15 amino acids. Germline V gene data show CDR1 as SGDLS and CDR2 as YYNGEE. The CDR3 region has the DNA TGTGCCAGCAGCGTAAGTGATGGCAGGGGATATGGCTACACCTTC. As protein: CASSVSDGRGYGYTF.

The chain links TRBV5-8 to TRBJ2-3; 10 bases align to TRBD2. Germline V gene data show CDR1 as SGHTS and CDR2 as YDEGEE. V was pared by 4 bases and J by 1 base, with 6 bases of the junction left unmatched. There are 16 residues in the CDR3. The CDR3 protein is CASSLWTSGRTDTQYF. For the CDR3, the DNA is TGTGCCAGCAGCCTTTGGACTAGCGGCCGCACAGATACGCAGTATTTT. The variable domain in full, with the rest retrieved from reference TRBV5-8 and TRBJ2-3, is EAGVTQSPTHLIKTRGQQATLRCSPISGHTSVYWYQQALGLGLQFLLWYDEGEERNRGNFPPRFSGRQFPNYSSELNVNALELEDSALYLCASSLWTSGRTDTQYFGPGTRLTVL.

The rearrangement links TRBV29-1 to TRBJ1-1; D is unresolved. Germline V gene sequence: CDR1 SQVTM, CDR2 ANQGSEA. The CDR3 sequence is 12 residues long. V lost 4 bases to trimming and J lost 0 bases, with 6 bases between them. CDR3: CSVGQLNTEAFF. The CDR3, as DNA: TGCAGCGTTGGGCAACTGAACACTGAAGCTTTCTTT.

Of note for this clone: Other DNA sequences within the sample encode an identical CDR3. J is TRBJ1-2 and V is TRBV4-1; D is unclear. Trimming pared 0 bases from V and 5 bases from J, leaving 10 bases between. The CDR3 sequence is 14 residues long. Germline assignment: CDR1 MGHRA and CDR2 YSYEKL. The CDR3 DNA is TGCGCCAGCAGCCAAGATTTGGCGGGATATGGCTACACCTTC. Protein sequence: CASSQDLAGYGYTF.

CDR3 DNA sequence: TGCGCCAGCAGCCGAGGACAGGGGGGCTATGGCTACACCTTC. Protein product: CASSRGQGGYGYTF. This chain joins TRBV4-1 and TRBJ1-2, with 10 bases lining up with TRBD1. The CDR3 loop spans 14 amino acids. Germline loops: CDR1 MGHRA, CDR2 YSYEKL. Losses at the gene ends were 4 bases for V and 4 bases for J; bases not matched to a gene: 3.

The chain uses TRBV28 and TRBJ2-5; TRBD2 matches 10 bases. With 10 bases clipped from V and 5 bases from J, the junction kept 10 bases outside the gene matches. Germline-derived CDR1 and CDR2 are MDHEN and SYDVKM. This CDR3 contains 14 residues. CDR3 residues: CAIQAGGRFETQYF. The CDR3 DNA is TGTGCCATCCAAGCGGGGGGGCGGTTTGAGACCCAGTACTTC.

This clone was counted a single time. The gene calls are TRBV7-9 and TRBJ1-3, with D tentatively TRBD1 (6 bases). Per the germline V gene, CDR1 is SEHNR and CDR2 is FQNEAQ (reference sequence). Trimming took 6 bases from V and 2 from J, leaving 17 bases between them. The CDR3 extends over 16 amino acids. CDR3 in DNA: TGTGCCAGCAGGGCGAACAGGGAAAACGCTGGAAACACCATATATTTT. Amino acids: CASRANRENAGNTIYF.

The rearrangement uses TRBV6-2 or TRBV6-3 and TRBJ1-2; maybe TRBD1 (5 bases). With 6 bases removed from V and 5 bases from J, the gap between germline ends came to 10 bases. This CDR3 is 12 amino acids long. Germline-derived CDR1 and CDR2 are MNHEY and SVGEGT. CDR3 sequence (DNA): TGTGCCAGCAGCGGGACGGAGTATGGCTACACCTTC. Amino acids: CASSGTEYGYTF.

About this clone: A junction end diverges from the germline sequence, so it may reflect a read error. V is TRBV7-2 and J is TRBJ1-5; weak D call: TRBD1 (5 bases). This CDR3 is 15 amino acids long. CDR1 and CDR2 from the germline V gene are SGHTA and FQGNSA. The CDR3: CASSRQGPHNHPQHF. The CDR3 coding sequence is TGTGCCAGCAGCCGCCAGGGCCCACACAATCACCCCCAGCATTTT.

The chain employs TRBV9 and TRBJ1-5, with 9 bases fitting TRBD1. The CDR3 length is 15 residues. Germline trimming cut 0 bases from V and 5 bases from J; bases unmatched to any gene: 3. Germline CDR1 and CDR2: SGDLS and YYNGEE. CDR3 loop: CASSVGDREDQPQHF. The CDR3 region has the DNA TGTGCCAGCAGCGTAGGGGACAGGGAGGATCAGCCCCAGCATTTT.

This clone appeared once. The chain uses TRBV27 and TRBJ2-7, with TRBD2 matching 9 bases. CDR3 length: 14 residues. Trimming took 5 bases from V and 3 from J; bases not matched to a gene: 5. Germline V CDR1 and CDR2: MNHEY, SMNVEV (reference sequence). CDR3 coding DNA: TGTGCCAGCAGTCTAAGCGGGAGGTTCTACGAGCAGTACTTC. Its protein is CASSLSGRFYEQYF.

V and J are TRBV7-2 and TRBJ1-2, with 7 bases lining up with TRBD1. V lost 5 bases and J lost 2; bases outside the gene matches: 5. The CDR3 length is 14 residues. Looked up from germline, CDR1 is SGHTA and CDR2 is FQGNSA. In DNA form, the CDR3 reads TGTGCCAGCAGCCACAGGGGAGGCAACTATGGCTACACCTTC. This gives the protein CASSHRGGNYGYTF.

This clone was detected only once. The rearrangement links TRBV6-1 to TRBJ1-3; TRBD1 might be the D (5 bases). This CDR3 is 14 amino acids long. CDR1 is MNHNS and CDR2 is SASEGT in the germline V gene. Trimming cost V 1 base and J 2 bases, with 6 bases left between them. The chain's CDR3 is CASSEGGAGNTIYF. The CDR3 coding sequence is TGTGCCAGCAGTGAAGGAGGGGCTGGAAACACCATATATTTT.